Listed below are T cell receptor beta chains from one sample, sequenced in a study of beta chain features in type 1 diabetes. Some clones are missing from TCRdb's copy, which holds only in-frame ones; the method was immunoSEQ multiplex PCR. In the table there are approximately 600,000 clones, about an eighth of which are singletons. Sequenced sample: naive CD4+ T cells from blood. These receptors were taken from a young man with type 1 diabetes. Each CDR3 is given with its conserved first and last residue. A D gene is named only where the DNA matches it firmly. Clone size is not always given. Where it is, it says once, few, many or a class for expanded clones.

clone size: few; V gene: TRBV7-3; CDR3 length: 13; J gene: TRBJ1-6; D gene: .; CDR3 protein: CASRRDVNSPLHF; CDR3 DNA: TGTGCCAGCCGCCGGGACGTTAATTCACCCCTCCACTTT
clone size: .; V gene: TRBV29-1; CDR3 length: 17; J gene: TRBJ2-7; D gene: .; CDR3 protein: CSVVIWRDSASYEEQYF; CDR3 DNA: TGCAGCGTTGTCATATGGCGGGACAGCGCTAGCTACGAGGAGCAGTACTTC
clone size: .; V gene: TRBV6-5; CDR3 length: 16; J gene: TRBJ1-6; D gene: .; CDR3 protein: CASSYSKRSYNSPLHF; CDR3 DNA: TGTGCCAGCAGTTACTCAAAAAGGTCCTATAATTCACCCCTCCACTTT
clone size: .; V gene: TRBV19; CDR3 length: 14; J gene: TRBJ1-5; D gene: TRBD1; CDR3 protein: CASSTRQGNQPQHF; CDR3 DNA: TGTGCCAGTAGTACCAGACAGGGGAATCAGCCCCAGCATTTT
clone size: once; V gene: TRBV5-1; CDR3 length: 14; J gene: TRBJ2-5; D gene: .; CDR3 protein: CASSLGQGGETQYF; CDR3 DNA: TGCGCCAGCAGCTTGGGACAGGGAGGAGAGACCCAGTACTTC
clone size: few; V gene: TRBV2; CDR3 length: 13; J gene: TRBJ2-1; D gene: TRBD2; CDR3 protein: CASSTSGHNEQFF; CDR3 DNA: TGTGCCAGCAGTACTAGCGGCCACAATGAGCAGTTCTTC
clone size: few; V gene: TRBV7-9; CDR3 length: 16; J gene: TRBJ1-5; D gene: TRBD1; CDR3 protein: CASSLLQGDPNQPQHF; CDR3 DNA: TGTGCCAGCAGCTTGTTACAGGGGGACCCAAATCAGCCCCAGCATTTT
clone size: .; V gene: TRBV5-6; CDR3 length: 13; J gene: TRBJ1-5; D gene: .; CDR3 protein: CASSLALVGPQHF; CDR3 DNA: TGTGCCAGCAGCTTGGCACTCGTGGGGCCCCAGCATTTT
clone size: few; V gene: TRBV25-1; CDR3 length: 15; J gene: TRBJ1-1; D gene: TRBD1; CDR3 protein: CASSELAGDSTEAFF; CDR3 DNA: TGTGCCAGCAGTGAATTAGCAGGGGACAGCACTGAAGCTTTCTTT
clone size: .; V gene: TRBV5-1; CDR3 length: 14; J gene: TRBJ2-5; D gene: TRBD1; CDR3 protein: CASSAGTGEETQYF; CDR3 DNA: TGCGCCAGCAGCGCCGGGACAGGGGAAGAGACCCAGTACTTC
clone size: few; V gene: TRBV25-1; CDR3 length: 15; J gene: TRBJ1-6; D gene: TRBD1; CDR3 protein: CASSERDRGDSPLHF; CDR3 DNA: TGTGCCAGCAGTGAAAGGGACAGAGGAGATTCACCCCTCCACTTT
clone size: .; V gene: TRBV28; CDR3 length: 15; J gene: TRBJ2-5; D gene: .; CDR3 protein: CASSPPGISGETQYF; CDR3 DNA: TGTGCCAGCAGTCCCCCGGGCATAAGTGGAGAGACCCAGTACTTC
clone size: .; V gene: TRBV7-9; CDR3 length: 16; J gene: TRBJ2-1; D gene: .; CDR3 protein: CASSLAPASLDNEQFF; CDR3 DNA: TGTGCCAGCAGCTTAGCTCCGGCGAGTCTTGACAATGAGCAGTTCTTC
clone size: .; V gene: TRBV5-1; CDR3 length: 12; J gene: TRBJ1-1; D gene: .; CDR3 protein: CASSWGSEEAFF; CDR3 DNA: TGCGCCAGCAGCTGGGGCTCCGAGGAGGCTTTCTTT
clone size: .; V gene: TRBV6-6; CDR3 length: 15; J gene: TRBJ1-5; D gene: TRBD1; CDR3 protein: CASSLDRDSNQPQHF; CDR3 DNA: TGTGCCAGCAGCTTGGACAGGGATAGCAATCAGCCCCAGCATTTT
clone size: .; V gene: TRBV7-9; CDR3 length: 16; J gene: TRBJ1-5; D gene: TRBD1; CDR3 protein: CASSSDRTGSSQPQHF; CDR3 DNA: TGTGCCAGCAGCTCCGACAGGACAGGGTCGTCTCAGCCCCAGCATTTT
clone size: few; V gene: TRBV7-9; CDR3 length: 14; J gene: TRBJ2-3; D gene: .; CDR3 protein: CASSRLQTTDTQYF; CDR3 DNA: TGTGCCAGCAGCCGACTACAGACGACAGATACGCAGTATTTT
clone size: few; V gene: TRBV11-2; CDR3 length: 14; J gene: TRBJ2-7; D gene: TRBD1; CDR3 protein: CASSKGQGSYEQYF; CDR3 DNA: TGTGCCAGCAGCAAGGGACAGGGATCCTACGAGCAGTACTTC
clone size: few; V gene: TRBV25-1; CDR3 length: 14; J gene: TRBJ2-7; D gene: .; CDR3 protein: CASMARGNSYEQYF; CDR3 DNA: TGTGCCAGCATGGCGAGGGGAAACTCCTACGAGCAGTACTTC
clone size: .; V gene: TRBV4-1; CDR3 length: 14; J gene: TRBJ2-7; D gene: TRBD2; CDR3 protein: CASSPSGDAYEQYF; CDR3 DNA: TGCGCCAGCAGCCCTAGCGGGGACGCCTACGAGCAGTACTTC
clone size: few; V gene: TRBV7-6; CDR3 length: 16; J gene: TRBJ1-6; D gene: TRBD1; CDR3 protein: CASSLAEGGFNSPLHF; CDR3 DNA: TGTGCCAGCAGCTTAGCGGAAGGGGGCTTTAATTCACCCCTCCACTTT
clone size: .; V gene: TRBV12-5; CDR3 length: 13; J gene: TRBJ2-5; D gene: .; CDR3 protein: CASGFGSQETQYF; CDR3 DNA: TGTGCTAGTGGTTTCGGGTCACAAGAGACCCAGTACTTC
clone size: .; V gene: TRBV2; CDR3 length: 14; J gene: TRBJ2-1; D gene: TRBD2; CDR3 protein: CASSVTSGANEQFF; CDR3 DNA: TGTGCCAGCAGTGTTACTAGCGGGGCGAATGAGCAGTTCTTC
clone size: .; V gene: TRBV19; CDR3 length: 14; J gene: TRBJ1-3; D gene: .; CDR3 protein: CATGRDNSGNTIYF; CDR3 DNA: TGTGCCACGGGCCGGGACAACTCTGGAAACACCATATATTTT
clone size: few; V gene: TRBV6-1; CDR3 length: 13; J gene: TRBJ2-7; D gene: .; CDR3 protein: CASTPDSLYEQYF; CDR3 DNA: TGTGCCAGCACCCCGGACAGCCTCTACGAGCAGTACTTC
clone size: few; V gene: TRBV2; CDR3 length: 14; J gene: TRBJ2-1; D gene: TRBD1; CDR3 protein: CASRGQGARNEQFF; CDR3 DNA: TGTGCCAGCAGGGGACAGGGGGCAAGAAATGAGCAGTTCTTC
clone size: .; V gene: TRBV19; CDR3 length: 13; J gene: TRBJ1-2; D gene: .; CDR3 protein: CASSAAHSYGYTF; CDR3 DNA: TGTGCCAGTAGTGCCGCGCACAGTTATGGCTACACCTTC
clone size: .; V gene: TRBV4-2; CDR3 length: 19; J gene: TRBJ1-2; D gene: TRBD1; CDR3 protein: CASSQLIWDRGTENYGYTF; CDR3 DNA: TGTGCCAGCAGCCAACTAATTTGGGACAGGGGTACGGAAAACTATGGCTACACCTTC
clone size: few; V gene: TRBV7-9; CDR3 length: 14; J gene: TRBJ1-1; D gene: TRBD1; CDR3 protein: CASSLRQGSTEAFF; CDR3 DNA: TGTGCCAGCAGCCTGCGACAGGGGAGCACTGAAGCTTTCTTT
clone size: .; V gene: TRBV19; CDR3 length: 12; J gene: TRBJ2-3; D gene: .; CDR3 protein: CATRQDTDTQYF; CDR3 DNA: TGTGCCACTAGACAGGACACAGATACGCAGTATTTT
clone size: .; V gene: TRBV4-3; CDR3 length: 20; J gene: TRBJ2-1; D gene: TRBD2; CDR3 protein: CASSQDPHRTSGSSYNEQFF; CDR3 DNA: TGCGCCAGCAGCCAAGATCCCCACCGGACTAGCGGGTCCTCCTACAATGAGCAGTTCTTC
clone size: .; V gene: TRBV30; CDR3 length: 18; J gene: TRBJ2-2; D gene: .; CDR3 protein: CACPTSESENANTGELFF; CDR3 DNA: TGTGCCTGCCCGACTAGTGAAAGCGAGAATGCGAACACCGGGGAGCTGTTTTTT
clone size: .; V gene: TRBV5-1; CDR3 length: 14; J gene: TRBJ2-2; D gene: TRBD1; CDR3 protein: CASGQGLSTGELFF; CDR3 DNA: TGCGCCAGCGGACAGGGGTTAAGCACCGGGGAGCTGTTTTTT
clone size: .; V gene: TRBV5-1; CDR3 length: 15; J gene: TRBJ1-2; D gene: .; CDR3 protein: CASSLGAADNYGYTF; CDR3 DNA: TGCGCCAGCAGCTTGGGGGCAGCGGATAACTATGGCTACACCTTC
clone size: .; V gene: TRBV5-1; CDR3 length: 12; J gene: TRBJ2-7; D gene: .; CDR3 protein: CASSPSTYEQYF; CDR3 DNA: TGCGCCAGCAGCCCCTCAACCTACGAGCAGTACTTC
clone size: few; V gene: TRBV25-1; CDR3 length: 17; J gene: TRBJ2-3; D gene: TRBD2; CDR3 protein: CASRLVLAGGPADTQYF; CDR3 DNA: TGTGCCAGCAGGCTGGTCCTAGCGGGGGGGCCGGCAGATACGCAGTATTTT